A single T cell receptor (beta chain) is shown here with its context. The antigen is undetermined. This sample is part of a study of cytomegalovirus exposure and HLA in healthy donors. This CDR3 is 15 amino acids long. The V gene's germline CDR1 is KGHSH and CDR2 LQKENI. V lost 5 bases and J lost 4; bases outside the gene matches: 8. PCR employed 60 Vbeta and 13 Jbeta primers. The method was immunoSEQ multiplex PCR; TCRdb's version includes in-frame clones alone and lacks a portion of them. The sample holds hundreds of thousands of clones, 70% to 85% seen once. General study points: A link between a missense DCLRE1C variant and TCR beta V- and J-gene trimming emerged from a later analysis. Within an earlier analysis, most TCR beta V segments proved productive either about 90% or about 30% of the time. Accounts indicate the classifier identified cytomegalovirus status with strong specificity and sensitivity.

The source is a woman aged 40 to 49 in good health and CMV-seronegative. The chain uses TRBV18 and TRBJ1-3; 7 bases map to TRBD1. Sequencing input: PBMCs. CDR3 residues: CASSRQGMAGNTIYF. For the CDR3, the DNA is TGTGCCAGCTCAAGACAGGGAATGGCCGGAAACACCATATATTTT. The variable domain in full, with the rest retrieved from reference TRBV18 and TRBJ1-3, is NAGVMQNPRHLVRRRGQEARLRCSPMKGHSHVYWYRQLPEEGLKFMVYLQKENIIDESGMPKERFSAEFPKEGPSILRIQQVVRGDSAAYFCASSRQGMAGNTIYFGEGSWLTVV.